A single T cell receptor (beta chain) is shown here with its context. The data stem from a study of cytomegalovirus exposure and HLA in healthy donors. For the study at large: Sequencing of about 200 million T cells in an earlier analysis found around 100 million unique TCR beta sequences.

Primers: 60 Vbeta forward and 13 Jbeta reverse. Assay: immunoSEQ multiplex PCR; the TCRdb copy retains only in-frame clones and omits some. The sample records about 57,000 clones, around 80% being singletons. The donors gave bone marrow, and they were healthy. The receptor's source is a woman in her twenties or thirties in good health and CMV-seronegative. The sequenced sample was PBMCs.

CDR3 region: CASSIRFPQETQYF. The CDR3 DNA follows: TGTGCCAGTAGTATCAGGTTCCCTCAAGAGACCCAGTACTTC. The J gene is TRBJ2-5, the V gene TRBV19; D not resolved. There are 14 residues in the CDR3. Per the germline V gene, CDR1 is LNHDA and CDR2 is SQIVND (reference sequence). With 3 bases removed from V and 2 bases from J, the gap between germline ends came to 10 bases.